This T cell receptor beta chain was identified in a study of tissue T cells after allogeneic stem cell transplantation (dated by TCRdb to the early 2020s). Broadly, across the study: When multiple samples of a tissue existed, pathologist review of H&E sections prioritized samples with histologically apparent lymphocytes for sequencing. TCR beta repertoires were profiled across many tissues obtained from research autopsies of patients with and without GVHD, as well as in mouse models of GVHD. The human arm was conducted as a prospective observational study, and neither blinding nor randomization was performed.

Library construction relied on the immunoSEQ multiplex PCR assay. TCRbeta CDR3 sequencing was done by Adaptive Biotechnologies at survey depth, reporting CDR3 sequences, V/J genes, productive frequency and template counts. TCR beta CDR3 regions were amplified from genomic DNA rather than RNA. The original pipeline was this. Jensen-Shannon divergence served to quantify pairwise repertoire overlap between tissues, with 0 meaning identical and 1 meaning complete divergence. Tissues were grouped by single-linkage agglomerative hierarchical clustering of pairwise JSD values, and the clustering results were shown as dendrograms. GLIPH2 was applied to all patient samples using simulation_depth 1000, kmer_min_depth 3, and cdr3_length_cutoff 8, and only groups with more than two unique CDR3s were retained. A standardized tissue-overlap score extrapolated Jaccard GLIPH-group overlap across patients to a standard repertoire size of 1000 clones. Associations of diversity with clinical or experimental variables used linear mixed-effect models with tissue fixed effects and individual random effects. This immuneACCESS table, as held by TCRdb, lists in-frame sequences with V and J called but not all clones. Of the missing ones, under half trace to an unresolved V gene in checked studies; the others have no known cause. V, J and clone size were drawn from that table, and D and trimming were deduced from the DNA. The sample profile shows about 4,300 clones; approximately 72% of them were found once. About 6.9% of the sample rests with the top ten.

The time point label corresponds to: human tissue collected at research (rapid) autopsy. Three non-HCT comparator patients with other cancers, having at least five GI tract samples and no known GI disease at death, were selected retrospectively. Autopsy tissues, which were obtained after a median post-mortem interval of around 9.9 hours, included GI sites from esophagus to rectum, liver, skin and lymphoid organs including spleen. Each autopsy specimen was cut in two, with one portion flash-frozen in liquid nitrogen and the remainder formalin-fixed, and the outer muscle layers of GI specimens were removed. Genomic DNA was extracted from frozen tissues using the Mag-Bind Blood & Tissue DNA HDQ 96 Kit on a Chemagic 360 or the DNeasy Blood & Tissue Kit. Because of concern about red blood cell contamination, the extracted DNA went through further purification with the Genomic DNA Clean & Concentrator-25 kit.

Study-wide conclusions, independent of this receptor: Only a few T cell clones appeared in more than one patient, yet motif-based clustering showed tissue-specific repertoire signatures that were shared between patients. Sampling depth was acknowledged as a limitation, and the patient cohort was both small and clinically heterogeneous. In both patients and mice, T cells from blood and spleen covered only a limited part of the TCR repertoire found in tissues. For the non-GVHD comparator patients, no blood samples were available. Which tissue TCRs were alloreactive or antigen-specific was not determined in the study, and some of the clones might have been host cells that persisted. Within patients, how anatomically similar tissues were was a major factor shaping TCR repertoire composition, regardless of disease or transplant status.

About this clone: The antigen this receptor binds is unknown. No base quality information exists; no much larger clone differs at one position.

The CDR3, cysteine through phenylalanine, is 11 amino acids long. Only CDR3 DNA remains: 33 bases, in frame from the first base. V drops 8 bases and J drops 5 bases, leaving 9 bases in between. The germline V gene yields SNHLY for CDR1 and FYNNEI for CDR2. The clonotype comes from an older male donor with lung cancer. The specimen was left colon tissue, collected at autopsy. Rearrangement joined TRBV2 to TRBJ1-2; a weak D assignment points to TRBD1 (5 bases agree). Here is the DNA: TGTGCCAGCGGGGGGGTTTATGGCTACACCTTC. It translates as CASGGVYGYTF.